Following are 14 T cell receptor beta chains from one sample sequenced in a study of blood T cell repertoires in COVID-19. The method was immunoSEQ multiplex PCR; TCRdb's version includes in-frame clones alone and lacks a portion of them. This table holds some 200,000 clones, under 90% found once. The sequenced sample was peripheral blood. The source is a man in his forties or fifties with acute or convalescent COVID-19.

CDR3 DNA: TGTGCCAGCAGTTACTCACGAGGGAACACTGAAGCTTTCTTT. Encoded protein: CASSYSRGNTEAFF. The chain joins TRBV6-5 to TRBJ1-1, with no clear D. Trimming left V 0 bases short and J 1 base short, with 6 bases between. CDR1 MNHEY and CDR2 SVGAGI come from the germline V gene. The CDR3 has 14 amino acids.

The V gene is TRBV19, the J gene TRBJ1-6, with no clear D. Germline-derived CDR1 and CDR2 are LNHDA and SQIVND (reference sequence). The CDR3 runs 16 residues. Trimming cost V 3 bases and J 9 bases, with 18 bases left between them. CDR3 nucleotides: TGTGCCAGTAGTATCGGAGGCCCCGATATGGGTTCACCCCTCCACTTT. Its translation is CASSIGGPDMGSPLHF.

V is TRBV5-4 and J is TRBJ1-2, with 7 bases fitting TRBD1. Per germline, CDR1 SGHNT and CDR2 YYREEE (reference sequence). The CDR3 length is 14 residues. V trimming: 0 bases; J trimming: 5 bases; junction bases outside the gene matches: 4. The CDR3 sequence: CASSLGQQGYGYTF. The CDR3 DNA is TGTGCCAGCAGCTTGGGACAACAGGGGTATGGCTACACCTTC. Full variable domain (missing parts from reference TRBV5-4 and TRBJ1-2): ETGVTQSPTHLIKTRGQQVTLRCSSQSGHNTVSWYQQALGQGPQFIFQYYREEENGRGNFPPRFSGLQFPNYSSELNVNALELDDSALYLCASSLGQQGYGYTFGSGTRLTVV.

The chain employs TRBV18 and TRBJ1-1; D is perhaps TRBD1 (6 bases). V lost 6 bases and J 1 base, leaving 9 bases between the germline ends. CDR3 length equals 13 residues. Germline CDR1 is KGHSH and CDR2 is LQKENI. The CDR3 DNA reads TGTGCCAGCTCCTCGGGACAGAACACTGAAGCTTTCTTT. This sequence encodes CASSSGQNTEAFF.

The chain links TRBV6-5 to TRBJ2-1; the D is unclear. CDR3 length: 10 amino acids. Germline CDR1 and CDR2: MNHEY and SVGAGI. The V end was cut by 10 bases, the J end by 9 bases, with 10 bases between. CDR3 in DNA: TGTGCCACCCAACAGATTGAGCAGTTCTTC. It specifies CATQQIEQFF.

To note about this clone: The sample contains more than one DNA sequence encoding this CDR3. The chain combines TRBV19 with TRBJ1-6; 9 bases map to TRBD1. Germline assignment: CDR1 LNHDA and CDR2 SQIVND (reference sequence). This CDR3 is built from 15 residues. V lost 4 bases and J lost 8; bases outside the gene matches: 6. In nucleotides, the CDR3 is TGTGCCAGTAGTACAACCGGGACAGGGTATTCACCCCTCCACTTT. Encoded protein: CASSTTGTGYSPLHF.

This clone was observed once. The CDR3 protein is CASSSGAKNIQYF. CDR3 nucleotide sequence: TGTGCCAGCAGCTCAGGGGCCAAAAACATTCAGTACTTC. The rearrangement uses TRBV12-3 or TRBV12-4 and TRBJ2-4; perhaps TRBD1 as D (5 bases). This CDR3 is built from 13 residues. The V end lost 6 bases, the J end lost 1 base, and 7 bases lay between the germline ends.

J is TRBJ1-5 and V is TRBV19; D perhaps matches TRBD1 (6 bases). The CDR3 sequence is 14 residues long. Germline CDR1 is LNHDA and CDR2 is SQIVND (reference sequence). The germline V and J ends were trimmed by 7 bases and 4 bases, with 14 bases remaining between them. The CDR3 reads CASKNRVGNQPQHF. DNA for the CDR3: TGTGCCAGTAAGAACAGGGTAGGGAATCAGCCCCAGCATTTT.

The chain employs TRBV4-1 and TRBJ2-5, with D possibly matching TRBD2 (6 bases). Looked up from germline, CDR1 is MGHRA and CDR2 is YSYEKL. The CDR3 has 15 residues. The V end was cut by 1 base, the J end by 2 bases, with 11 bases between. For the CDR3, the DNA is TGCGCCAGCAGCCAAGGGGTAGCGGATCAAGAGACCCAGTACTTC. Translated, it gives CASSQGVADQETQYF.

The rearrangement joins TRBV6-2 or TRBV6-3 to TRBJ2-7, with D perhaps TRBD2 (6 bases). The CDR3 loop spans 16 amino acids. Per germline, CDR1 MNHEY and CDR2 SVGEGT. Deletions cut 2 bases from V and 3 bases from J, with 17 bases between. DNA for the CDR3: TGTGCCAGCAGTTACGGCGGGATAGGGGAACGCTACGAGCAGTACTTC. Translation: CASSYGGIGERYEQYF.

The CDR3 nucleotides read TGCGCCAGCAGTGGCGGAGACTATGGCTACACCTTC. Protein sequence: CASSGGDYGYTF. J is TRBJ1-2 and V is TRBV10-1; D unresolved. Germline V gene lookup returns CDR1 WNHNN and CDR2 SYGVQD (reference sequence). Trimming shortened V by 4 bases and J by 3 bases, and 6 bases separated the two germline ends. The CDR3 extends over 12 amino acids.

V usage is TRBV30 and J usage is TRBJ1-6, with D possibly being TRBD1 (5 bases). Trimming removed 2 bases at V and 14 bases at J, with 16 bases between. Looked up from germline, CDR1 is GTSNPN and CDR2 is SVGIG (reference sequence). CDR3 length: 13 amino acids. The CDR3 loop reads CAWSLGGGQALHF. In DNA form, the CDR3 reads TGTGCCTGGAGTCTCGGGGGGGGTCAGGCCCTCCACTTT. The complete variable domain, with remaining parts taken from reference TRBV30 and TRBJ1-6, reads SQTIHQWPATLVQPVGSPLSLECTVEGTSNPNLYWYRQAAGRGLQLLFYSVGIGQISSEVPQNLSASRPQDRQFILSSKKLLLSDSGFYLCAWSLGGGQALHFGNGTRLTVT.

Written as DNA, the CDR3 is TGTGCCAGCAGCCCGACGGCCGGGACACCTAATGAAAAACTGTTTTTT. Translation gives CASSPTAGTPNEKLFF. This sequence joins TRBV5-5 and TRBJ1-4; a possible D gene is TRBD1 (6 bases). The CDR3 extends over 16 amino acids. V shed 4 bases and J shed 3 bases, with 16 bases lying between them. Germline V lookup: CDR1 SGHKS, CDR2 YYEKEE (reference sequence).

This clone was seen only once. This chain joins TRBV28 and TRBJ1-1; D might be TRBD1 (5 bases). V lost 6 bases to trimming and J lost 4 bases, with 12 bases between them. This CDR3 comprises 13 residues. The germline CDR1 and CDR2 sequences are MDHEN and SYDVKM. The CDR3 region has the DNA TGTGCCAGCAGATCAATGGGGCGCACTGAAGCTTTCTTT. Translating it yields CASRSMGRTEAFF.